The 10 T cell receptor beta chains below were found in one sample sequenced in a study of T cell repertoires in cytomegalovirus infection. TCRdb processed the reads anew with MiXCR; each CDR3 protein has one entry. Of about 310,000 distinct CDR3 sequences listed, around 9.6% were seen once; the top ten hold about 2.3%. The source material was PBMCs. These receptors were taken from a human donor in good health (CMV status not recorded). Some clones in this sample may be carry-over from other donors' samples.

This clonotype came up many times. The rearrangement joins TRBV28 to TRBJ2-1; D uncertain. The CDR3 is 13 amino acids. The germline V and J ends were trimmed by 1 base and 12 bases, with 13 bases remaining between them. CDR1 MDHEN and CDR2 SYDVKM come from the germline V gene. DNA for the CDR3: TGTGCCAGCAGTTTATTGGAAGTCTACGGGCAGTTCTTC. This encodes CASSLLEVYGQFF.

This clonotype was detected ten times or more. The V gene is TRBV29-1, the J gene TRBJ1-2; D unclear. Germline values: CDR1 SQVTM, CDR2 ANQGSEA. The CDR3 consists of 12 residues. The V gene lost 2 bases and the J gene lost 3 bases, with 7 bases spanning the gap. CDR3 nucleotides: TGCAGCGTTGAAAACAGCTACTATGGCTACACCTTC. Translating gives CSVENSYYGYTF.

This clonotype occurred many times. The chain has TRBV25-1 and TRBJ2-7; 7 nucleotides agree with TRBD2. Germline CDR1 MGHDK, CDR2 SYGVNS. The trim removed 4 bases at V and 0 bases at J, leaving 6 bases unmatched. The CDR3 length is 15 residues. This CDR3 reads CASSGSAGDSYEQYF. In DNA form, the CDR3 reads TGTGCCAGCAGTGGCTCGGCGGGGGACTCCTACGAGCAGTACTTC.

This clonotype has at least ten counts. The chain couples TRBV2 to TRBJ2-1, with no clear D. V lost 7 bases to trimming and J lost 5 bases, with 9 bases between them. Germline V gene data show CDR1 as SNHLY and CDR2 as FYNNEI. This CDR3 has 12 amino acids. DNA of the CDR3: TGTGCCAGCATTATCAGGAACAATGAGCAGTTCTTC. Translated: CASIIRNNEQFF.

This clonotype was seen many times. This rearrangement joins TRBV7-9 to TRBJ1-5; TRBD1 agrees at 7 bases. The junction had 10 bases not matched to a gene; V was cut back by 5 bases and J by 9 bases. The CDR3 consists of 14 residues. Germline CDR1 is SEHNR and CDR2 is FQNEAQ (reference sequence). CDR3 in DNA: TGTGCCAGCAGCCCCGGACAGGCCCCAGGGCCCCAGCATTTT. It translates to CASSPGQAPGPQHF. Looking up the rest from reference TRBV7-9 and TRBJ1-5 gives the full variable domain: DTGVSQNPRHKITKRGQNVTFRCDPISEHNRLYWYRQTLGQGPEFLTYFQNEAQLEKSRLLSDRFSAERPKGSFSTLEIQRTEQGDSAMYLCASSPGQAPGPQHFGDGTRLSIL.

The sample holds many counts of this clonotype. J is TRBJ1-2 and V is TRBV6-2 or TRBV6-3; 7 bases map to TRBD1. Per germline, CDR1 MNHEY and CDR2 SVGEGT. This CDR3 region has 15 residues. V shed 4 bases, J shed 3 bases, and the junction held 8 bases outside the gene matches. The CDR3 nucleotides are TGTGCCAGCAGTTCCGGACAGGTGCCCGACTATGGCTACACCTTC. This encodes CASSSGQVPDYGYTF.

This clonotype was detected many times. V and J are TRBV7-2 and TRBJ1-1; unclear D gene. Germline V gives CDR1 SGHTA, CDR2 FQGNSA. The CDR3 loop spans 13 amino acids. The V gene lost 3 bases and the J gene lost 0 bases, with 5 bases spanning the gap. CDR3 sequence reads: CASSFGMNTEAFF. The CDR3 DNA reads TGTGCCAGCAGCTTTGGAATGAACACTGAAGCTTTCTTT.

The table lists this clonotype with many counts. V gene TRBV6-2 or TRBV6-3 combines with J gene TRBJ1-1, with 10 bases lining up with TRBD1. This CDR3 region has 14 residues. Germline V CDR1 and CDR2: MNHEY, SVGEGT. V was pared by 5 bases and J by 7 bases, with 7 bases of the junction left unmatched. CDR3 sequence: CASSTGQGGYEAFF. The CDR3 region has the DNA TGTGCCAGCAGTACCGGACAGGGGGGCTATGAAGCTTTCTTT.

This clonotype showed up many times. The V gene is TRBV2, the J gene TRBJ2-2; TRBD1 agrees at 7 bases. The germline V gene has CDR1 SNHLY and CDR2 FYNNEI. The ends lost 6 bases at V and 5 bases at J; junction bases unmatched: 3. The CDR3 loop spans 13 amino acids. As DNA, the CDR3 is TGTGCCAGCAGACAGGGGTATACCGGGGAGCTGTTTTTT. As protein: CASRQGYTGELFF.

There are many counts of this clonotype. This rearrangement joins TRBV6-2 or TRBV6-3 to TRBJ2-2, with a possible D match to TRBD1 (6 bases). Germline loops: CDR1 MNHEY, CDR2 SVGEGT. The CDR3 has 17 residues. V lost 4 bases, J lost 3 bases, and 18 bases lay in between. The CDR3 sequence: CASSFTTQGYDTGELFF. As DNA, the CDR3 is TGTGCCAGCAGTTTCACAACCCAGGGGTATGACACCGGGGAGCTGTTTTTT.